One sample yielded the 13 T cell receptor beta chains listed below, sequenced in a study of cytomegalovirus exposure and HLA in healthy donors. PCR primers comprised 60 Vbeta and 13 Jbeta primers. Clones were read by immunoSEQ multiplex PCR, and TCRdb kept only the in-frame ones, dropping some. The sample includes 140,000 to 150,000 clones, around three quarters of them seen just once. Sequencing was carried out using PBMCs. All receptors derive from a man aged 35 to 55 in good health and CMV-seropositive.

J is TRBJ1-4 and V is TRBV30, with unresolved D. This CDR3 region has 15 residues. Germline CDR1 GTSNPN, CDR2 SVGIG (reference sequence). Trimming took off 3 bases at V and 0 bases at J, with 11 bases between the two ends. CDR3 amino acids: CAWRVGVATNEKLFF. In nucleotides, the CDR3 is TGTGCCTGGAGGGTCGGGGTCGCAACTAATGAAAAACTGTTTTTT.

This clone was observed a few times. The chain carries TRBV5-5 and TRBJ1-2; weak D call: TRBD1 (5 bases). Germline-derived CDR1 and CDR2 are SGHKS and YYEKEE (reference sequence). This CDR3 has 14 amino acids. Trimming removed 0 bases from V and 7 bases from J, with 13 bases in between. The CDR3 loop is CASSLAGRTFGYTF. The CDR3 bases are TGTGCCAGCAGCTTGGCCGGCAGGACATTTGGCTACACCTTC.

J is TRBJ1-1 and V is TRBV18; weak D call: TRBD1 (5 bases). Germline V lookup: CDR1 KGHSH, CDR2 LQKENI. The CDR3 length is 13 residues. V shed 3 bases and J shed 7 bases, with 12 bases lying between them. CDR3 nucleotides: TGTGCCAGCTCACCCGACAGAAAAGGTGAAGCTTTCTTT. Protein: CASSPDRKGEAFF.

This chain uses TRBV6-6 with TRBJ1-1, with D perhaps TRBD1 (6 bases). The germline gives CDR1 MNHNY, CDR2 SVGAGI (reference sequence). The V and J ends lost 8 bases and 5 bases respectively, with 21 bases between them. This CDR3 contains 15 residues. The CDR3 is CASSPREQGRTEAFF. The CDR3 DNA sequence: TGTGCCAGCTCCCCCCGGGAACAGGGCAGAACTGAAGCTTTCTTT.

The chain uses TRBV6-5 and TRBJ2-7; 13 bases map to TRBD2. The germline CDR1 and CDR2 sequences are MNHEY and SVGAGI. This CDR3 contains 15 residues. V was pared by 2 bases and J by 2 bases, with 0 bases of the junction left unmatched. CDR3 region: CASSYGTSGTYEQYF. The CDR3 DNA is TGTGCCAGCAGTTACGGGACTAGCGGGACCTACGAGCAGTACTTC.

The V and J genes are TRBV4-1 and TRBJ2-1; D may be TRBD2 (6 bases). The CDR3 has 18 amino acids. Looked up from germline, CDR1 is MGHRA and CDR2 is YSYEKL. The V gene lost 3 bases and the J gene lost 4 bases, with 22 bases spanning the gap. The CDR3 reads CASSHAPLASGAYNEQFF. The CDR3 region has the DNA TGCGCCAGCAGCCACGCCCCTCTAGCGTCGGGCGCTTACAATGAGCAGTTCTTC.

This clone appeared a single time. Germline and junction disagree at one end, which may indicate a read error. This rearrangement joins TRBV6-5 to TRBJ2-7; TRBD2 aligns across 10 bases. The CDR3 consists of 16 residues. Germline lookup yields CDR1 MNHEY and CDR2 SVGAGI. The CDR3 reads CASSYSFGLAERGLNF. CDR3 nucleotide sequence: TGTGCCAGCAGTTACTCTTTCGGACTAGCGGAGAGGGGATTGAACTTC.

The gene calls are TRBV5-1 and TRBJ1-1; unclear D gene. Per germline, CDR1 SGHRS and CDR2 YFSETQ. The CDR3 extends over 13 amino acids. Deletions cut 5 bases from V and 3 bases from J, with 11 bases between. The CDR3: CASRPGQDTEAFF. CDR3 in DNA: TGCGCCAGCAGGCCTGGGCAGGACACTGAAGCTTTCTTT.

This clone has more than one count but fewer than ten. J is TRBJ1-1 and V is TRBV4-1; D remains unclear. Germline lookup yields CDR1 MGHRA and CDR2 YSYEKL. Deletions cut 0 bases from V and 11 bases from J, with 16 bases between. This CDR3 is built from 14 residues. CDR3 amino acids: CASSQDIEGLNAFF. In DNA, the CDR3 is TGCGCCAGCAGCCAAGATATTGAGGGTTTGAATGCTTTCTTT.

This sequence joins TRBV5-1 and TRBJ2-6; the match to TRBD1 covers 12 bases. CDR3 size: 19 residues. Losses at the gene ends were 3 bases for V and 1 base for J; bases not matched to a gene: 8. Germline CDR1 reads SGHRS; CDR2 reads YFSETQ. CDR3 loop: CASSYVPGQGASGANVLTF. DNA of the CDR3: TGCGCCAGCAGCTACGTCCCGGGACAGGGGGCTTCTGGGGCCAACGTCCTGACTTTC.

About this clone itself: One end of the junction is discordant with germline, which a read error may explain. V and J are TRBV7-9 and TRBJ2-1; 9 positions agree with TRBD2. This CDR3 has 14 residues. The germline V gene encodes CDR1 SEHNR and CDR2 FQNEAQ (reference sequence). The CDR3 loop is CSSSLGLAIDEQFF. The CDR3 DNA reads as TGTTCCAGCAGCTTAGGACTAGCGATCGATGAGCAGTTCTTC.

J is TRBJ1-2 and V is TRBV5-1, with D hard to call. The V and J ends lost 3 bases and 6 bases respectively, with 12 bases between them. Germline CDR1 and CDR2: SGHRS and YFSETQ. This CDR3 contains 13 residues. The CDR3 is CASSWTPRDGYTF. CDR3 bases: TGCGCCAGCAGCTGGACCCCGAGGGATGGCTACACCTTC.

In DNA form, the CDR3 reads TGTGCCAGCAGTTTAGAGGGAAATCTAGCCAAAAACATTCAGTACTTC. Protein sequence: CASSLEGNLAKNIQYF. The chain carries TRBV27 and TRBJ2-4, with a weak D call TRBD2 (5 bases). CDR3 length equals 16 residues. Germline CDR1 reads MNHEY; CDR2 reads SMNVEV (reference sequence). V lost 2 bases to trimming and J lost 0 bases, with 11 bases between them.